This note documents a single T cell receptor (beta chain) sequence. Its antigen is as yet unknown. This record belongs to a study of Graves' ophthalmopathy and Graves' hyperthyroidism. Study-wide results and limits: Detection in blood was also observed for most expanded thyroid clonotypes above 0.001 frequency.

RNA transcripts were the template, and TCR beta CDR3 regions were amplified from them. An opening RT-PCR round employed HTBI primers and preceded a second-round multiplex PCR. TCRdb redid the calling of the multiplex PCR reads with MiXCR, one entry per CDR3 protein. This table holds about 230,000 distinct CDR3 sequences, around 50% found once. CDR1 and CDR2 (germline): SGHRS, YFSETQ. Unmatched junction bases numbered 7, after V lost 4 bases and J lost 3 bases. This CDR3 has 14 residues. From fresh peripheral blood, around 9.3 ml in volume, the PBMCs were obtained. The genes are TRBV5-1 and TRBJ2-7, with 7 bases that match TRBD2. The sequenced sample consisted of peripheral blood. The receptor comes from an adult man with Graves' ophthalmopathy. The CDR3: CASSQGSGYYEQYF. The CDR3 bases are TGCGCCAGCAGCCAGGGTAGCGGGTACTACGAGCAGTACTTC.